The clone carrying this TCR beta chain has more than one count but fewer than ten. This sample stems from a study of blood T cell repertoires in COVID-19. Overall study context: Acute and convalescent COVID-19 samples came from the United States, Italy and Spain. The cDNA or gDNA used as material had been derived from T cells, B-cell-depleted T cells, or PBMCs.

V lost 5 bases and J 4 bases, leaving 9 bases between the germline ends. CDR3 length: 13 amino acids. The germline CDR1 and CDR2 sequences are MNHEY and SVGAGI. Per the original data handling: Scientists estimated how many nucleated cells there were by amplifying reference gene primers. Generated by immunoSEQ multiplex PCR, the TCRdb table keeps only in-frame clones and is missing some. The V and J calls and clone size were taken over from that table, and D and trimming were inferred from the DNA. The sample records 200,000 or so clones, more than 85% being singletons. Source material: peripheral blood. The rearrangement joins TRBV6-5 to TRBJ1-3; D not certain. This receptor was taken from a man aged 55-75 years with acute or convalescent COVID-19. In DNA, the CDR3 is TGTGCCAGCAGTCCCCCCGTCGGAAACACCATATATTTT. Amino acids: CASSPPVGNTIYF.